This passage covers 7 T cell receptor beta chains from one sample sequenced in a study of shared clonotypes between healthy human individuals. Sequenced by immunoSEQ multiplex PCR; TCRdb stores in-frame clones only, minus some. The data show 2 million or so clones, with around 95% seen just once and roughly 0.13% held by the top ten. Source material: naive CD4+ T cells sorted from blood. Subset noted: CD45RA+ positively selected. The receptor set was obtained from a young man in good health.

This clone has a single count. V is TRBV7-2 and J is TRBJ1-2, with D perhaps matching TRBD1 (6 bases). Germline V lookup: CDR1 SGHTA, CDR2 FQGNSA. V lost 2 bases and J 0 bases, leaving 13 bases between the germline ends. The CDR3 is 16 residues long. CDR3 in amino acids: CASSLWGQQTNYGYTF. The CDR3 nucleotides are TGTGCCAGCAGCTTATGGGGGCAGCAAACTAACTATGGCTACACCTTC.

V and J are TRBV5-1 and TRBJ1-6; TRBD1 might be the D (5 bases). CDR3 length equals 16 residues. Trimming pared 0 bases from V and 6 bases from J, leaving 13 bases between. Germline lookup yields CDR1 SGHRS and CDR2 YFSETQ. The CDR3 is CASSLGGVSPNSPLHF. For the CDR3, the DNA is TGCGCCAGCAGCTTGGGAGGGGTGTCCCCTAATTCACCCCTCCACTTT.

This rearrangement joins TRBV4-3 to TRBJ2-1, with 13 bases that match TRBD2. The CDR3 is 19 residues long. The germline V gene encodes CDR1 LGHNA and CDR2 YSLEER. The V segment lost 2 bases and the J segment 6 bases; nucleotides outside the gene matches: 13. CDR3 amino acids: CASSQRLAGGTAGINEQFF. The CDR3, as DNA: TGCGCCAGCAGCCAACGACTAGCGGGAGGAACAGCCGGTATCAATGAGCAGTTCTTC.

This rearrangement joins TRBV9 to TRBJ1-2; maybe TRBD1 (5 bases). Trimming pared 3 bases from V and 1 base from J, leaving 10 bases between. This CDR3 is 14 amino acids long. Germline-derived CDR1 and CDR2 are SGDLS and YYNGEE. The CDR3 region has the DNA TGTGCCAGCAGCGGCAGGGTCATTAACTATGGCTACACCTTC. Amino acid sequence: CASSGRVINYGYTF.

The chain uses TRBV5-6 and TRBJ1-6, with D perhaps matching TRBD1 (5 bases). Trimming took 3 bases from V and 3 from J, leaving 10 bases between them. The CDR3 is made up of 15 amino acids. CDR1 and CDR2 (germline): SGHDT, YYEEEE. The CDR3: CASSWAGRYNSPLHF. The CDR3 DNA reads TGTGCCAGCAGCTGGGCGGGGCGCTATAATTCACCCCTCCACTTT. The whole variable domain, filled in from reference TRBV5-6 and TRBJ1-6, reads DAGVTQSPTHLIKTRGQQVTLRCSPKSGHDTVSWYQQALGQGPQFIFQYYEEEERQRGNFPDRFSGHQFPNYSSELNVNALLLGDSALYLCASSWAGRYNSPLHFGNGTRLTVT.

This sequence joins TRBV7-6 and TRBJ1-6; D is unclear. Trimming stripped 5 bases from V and 10 bases from J, with 21 bases between. Germline loops: CDR1 SGHVS, CDR2 FNYEAQ. The CDR3 has 16 amino acids. CDR3 region: CASSPMISGLGSPLHF. DNA for the CDR3: TGTGCCAGCAGCCCCATGATTTCGGGGTTAGGATCACCCCTCCACTTT.

The chain joins TRBV28 to TRBJ1-1; TRBD1 is a possible D gene (5 bases). Germline loops: CDR1 MDHEN, CDR2 SYDVKM. The CDR3 has 15 residues. The germline V and J ends were trimmed by 2 bases and 1 base, with 11 bases remaining between them. CDR3 region: CASSLVGEENTEAFF. CDR3 sequence (DNA): TGTGCCAGCAGTTTAGTGGGGGAGGAGAACACTGAAGCTTTCTTT.